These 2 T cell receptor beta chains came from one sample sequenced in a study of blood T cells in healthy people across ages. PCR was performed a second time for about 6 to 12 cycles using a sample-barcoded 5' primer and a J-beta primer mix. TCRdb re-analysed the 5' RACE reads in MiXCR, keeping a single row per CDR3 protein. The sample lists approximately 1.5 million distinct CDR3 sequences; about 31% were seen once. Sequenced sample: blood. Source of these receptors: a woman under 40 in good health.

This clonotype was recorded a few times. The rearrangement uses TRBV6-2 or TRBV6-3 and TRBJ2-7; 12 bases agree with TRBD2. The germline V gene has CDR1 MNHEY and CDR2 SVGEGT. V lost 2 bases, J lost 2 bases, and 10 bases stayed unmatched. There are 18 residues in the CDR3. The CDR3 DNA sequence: TGTGCCAGCAGTTACACCCCGGGACTAGCGGGTTTTGCCTACGAGCAGTACTTC. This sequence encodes CASSYTPGLAGFAYEQYF.

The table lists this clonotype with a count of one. CDR3 in DNA: TGCAGTGCTAGAGATTGGGGGGAGTCTGGAAACACCATATATTTT. Encoded protein: CSARDWGESGNTIYF. This chain connects TRBV20-1 to TRBJ1-3; a weak D match, TRBD1 (5 bases). The CDR3 length is 15 residues. CDR1 is DFQATT and CDR2 is SNEGSKA in the germline V gene (reference sequence). V lost 0 bases to trimming and J lost 1 base, with 10 bases between them.